These 27 T cell receptor beta chains came from one sample sequenced in a study of identical twins. One entry per CDR3 protein, called by TCRdb with MiXCR from the 5' RACE reads. The data contain about 240,000 distinct CDR3 sequences, over 9.5% of them singletons. Sample: memory T cells sorted from blood. Receptors were obtained from a man between 50 and 59 years old in good health.

The gene calls are TRBV28 and TRBJ2-7, with D possibly matching TRBD1 (6 bases). Per germline, CDR1 MDHEN and CDR2 SYDVKM. The CDR3 is made up of 13 amino acids. With 5 bases removed from V and 4 bases from J, the gap between germline ends came to 12 bases. The CDR3 DNA reads TGTGCCAGCAGTGACGGGACATCTTACGAGCAGTACTTC. It is translated as CASSDGTSYEQYF.

The gene calls are TRBV5-1 and TRBJ2-1, with D maybe TRBD2 (5 bases). The V end lost 0 bases, the J end lost 8 bases, and 9 bases lay between the germline ends. This CDR3 contains 13 residues. CDR1 SGHRS and CDR2 YFSETQ come from the germline V gene. CDR3 region: CASSLGGQYEQFF. Here the CDR3 DNA reads TGCGCCAGCAGCTTGGGAGGGCAGTATGAGCAGTTCTTC.

This clonotype was counted a few times. The V gene is TRBV29-1, the J gene TRBJ2-3, with D hard to call. The length of the CDR3 is 11 residues. V was cut by 5 bases and J by 2 bases, with 5 bases left in between. The V gene's germline CDR1 is SQVTM and CDR2 ANQGSEA. This chain's CDR3 is CSVPYTDTQYF. Here the CDR3 DNA reads TGCAGCGTTCCTTACACAGATACGCAGTATTTT.

This clonotype has a handful of counts. The CDR3 bases are TGTGCCACCAGCAGAGCCACCTCCTACAATGAGCAGTTCTTC. This encodes CATSRATSYNEQFF. The chain is built from TRBV15 and TRBJ2-1, with D unclear. Trimming shortened V by 1 base and J by 0 bases, and 4 bases separated the two germline ends. CDR1 and CDR2 (germline): LNHNV, YYDKDF (reference sequence). This CDR3 is built from 14 residues.

The table lists this clonotype with a few counts. The J gene is TRBJ2-5, the V gene TRBV20-1; weak D call: TRBD1 (6 bases). Trimming removed 0 bases from V and 4 bases from J, with 12 bases in between. CDR3 length: 14 residues. Germline assignment: CDR1 DFQATT and CDR2 SNEGSKA (reference sequence). The CDR3 region is CSAREDQGLETQYF. The CDR3 DNA sequence: TGCAGTGCTAGAGAAGATCAGGGGTTAGAGACCCAGTACTTC.

The chain has TRBV5-1 and TRBJ2-1; 9 bases are shared with TRBD2. The CDR3 has 16 residues. Trimming removed 0 bases from V and 4 bases from J; junction bases left unmatched: 5. From germline, CDR1 is SGHRS and CDR2 YFSETQ. CDR3 nucleotide sequence: TGCGCCAGCAGCTTGGGGGGGACTAGCAGATACAATGAGCAGTTCTTC. This encodes CASSLGGTSRYNEQFF.

V gene TRBV7-8 combines with J gene TRBJ1-2; no definite D call. The CDR3 totals 15 residues. V gave up 5 bases and J gave up 5 bases, with 18 bases separating them. In germline, CDR1 is SGHVS, CDR2 FQNEAQ. DNA for the CDR3: TGTGCCAGCAGCCCGCGTGGTCTTTCCCTTTATGGCTACACCTTC. As protein: CASSPRGLSLYGYTF.

This clonotype was found many times. The chain has TRBV7-2 and TRBJ1-5; 10 positions match TRBD1. This CDR3 contains 17 residues. Germline lookup yields CDR1 SGHTA and CDR2 FQGNSA. Trimming removed 5 bases from V and 5 bases from J; junction bases left unmatched: 12. Here the CDR3 DNA reads TGTGCCAGCAGCCGGACAGGGGGAGGCCGGATTGATCAGCCCCAGCATTTT. It specifies CASSRTGGGRIDQPQHF.

Many counts were recorded for this clonotype. The chain uses TRBV12-3 or TRBV12-4 and TRBJ1-2; D is undetermined. The CDR3 extends over 14 amino acids. V was clipped by 10 bases and J by 0 bases, with 15 bases between them. The CDR3 sequence: CATQMSAANYGYTF. The CDR3 nucleotides are TGTGCCACCCAAATGTCGGCAGCTAACTATGGCTACACCTTC.

This clonotype came up a few times. This chain links TRBV3-1 with TRBJ1-3; TRBD1 might be the D (6 bases). CDR1 and CDR2 (germline): LGHDT, YNNKEL (reference sequence). The CDR3 extends over 14 amino acids. V was pared by 4 bases and J by 2 bases, with 9 bases between. CDR3 residues: CASSPQGTGNTIYF. DNA for the CDR3: TGTGCCAGCAGCCCACAGGGCACTGGAAACACCATATATTTT.

This clonotype was seen ten or more times. The V and J genes are TRBV6-5 and TRBJ1-1; a weak D match, TRBD1 (6 bases). Germline values: CDR1 MNHEY, CDR2 SVGAGI. The CDR3 sequence is 14 residues long. Trimming removed 1 base from V and 5 bases from J, with 11 bases in between. The CDR3 loop is CASSYFMTGTEAFF. In nucleotides, the CDR3 is TGTGCCAGCAGTTACTTTATGACAGGTACTGAAGCTTTCTTT.

This clonotype turned up a few times. V is TRBV27 and J is TRBJ1-4; maybe TRBD1 (5 bases). The V and J ends lost 6 bases and 1 base respectively, with 24 bases between them. Germline assignment: CDR1 MNHEY and CDR2 SMNVEV (reference sequence). The CDR3 sequence is 19 residues long. CDR3 DNA: TGTGCCAGCAGCCCCACTTTGAGGGGCGGCTCGGGAACTAATGAAAAACTGTTTTTT. Amino acids: CASSPTLRGGSGTNEKLFF.

This clonotype has a handful of counts. The junction and the germline gene differ at one end; a read error may be behind it. The rearrangement uses TRBV18 and TRBJ2-1, with D hard to call. There are 12 residues in the CDR3. Germline loops: CDR1 KGHSH, CDR2 LQKENI. For the CDR3, the DNA is TGTGCCAGCTCACCAAGGGCCCCTGAGGAGTTCTTC. Translated: CASSPRAPEEFF.

This clonotype came up a few times. This chain links TRBV5-1 with TRBJ2-3; maybe TRBD1 (6 bases). Trimming pared 5 bases from V and 0 bases from J, leaving 19 bases between. Germline CDR1 reads SGHRS; CDR2 reads YFSETQ. This CDR3 comprises 17 residues. CDR3 residues: CASRRTPGQGSTDTQYF. The CDR3 DNA sequence: TGCGCCAGCAGGCGGACCCCTGGGCAGGGGAGCACAGATACGCAGTATTTT.

This clonotype was counted only a few times. The rearrangement joins TRBV5-5 to TRBJ2-1; a possible D gene is TRBD2 (6 bases). The germline V gene has CDR1 SGHKS and CDR2 YYEKEE (reference sequence). The V gene lost 0 bases and the J gene lost 7 bases, with 11 bases spanning the gap. There are 14 residues in the CDR3. DNA for the CDR3: TGTGCCAGCAGCTTGGCCCCTCTAGCGAATGAGCAGTTCTTC. Residues: CASSLAPLANEQFF. Drawing the rest from reference TRBV5-5 and TRBJ2-1, the complete variable domain is DAGVTQSPTHLIKTRGQQVTLRCSPISGHKSVSWYQQVLGQGPQFIFQYYEKEERGRGNFPDRFSARQFPNYSSELNVNALLLGDSALYLCASSLAPLANEQFFGPGTRLTVL.

This clonotype has ten or more counts. V is TRBV7-2 and J is TRBJ1-1, with D possibly being TRBD1 (6 bases). The CDR3 totals 15 residues. Germline CDR1 is SGHTA and CDR2 is FQGNSA. V gave up 0 bases and J gave up 1 base, with 9 bases separating them. CDR3 protein: CASSLAGTQNTEAFF. DNA of the CDR3: TGTGCCAGCAGCTTAGCGGGGACACAGAACACTGAAGCTTTCTTT.

This clonotype showed up just a few times. The chain combines TRBV20-1 with TRBJ2-7; D ambiguous. V lost 3 bases to trimming and J lost 2 bases, with 17 bases between them. Germline-derived CDR1 and CDR2 are DFQATT and SNEGSKA (reference sequence). The CDR3 consists of 15 residues. CDR3 amino acids: CSARADATLPYEQYF. CDR3 coding DNA: TGCAGTGCTAGGGCAGATGCCACTCTACCCTACGAGCAGTACTTC.

This clonotype has a count of ten or more. This chain joins TRBV28 and TRBJ2-1; 11 nucleotides match TRBD2. The CDR3 covers 17 residues. V shed 4 bases and J 4 bases; nucleotides not matched to a gene: 9. Germline values: CDR1 MDHEN, CDR2 SYDVKM. This CDR3 is CASSSLTLAGDYNEQFF. The CDR3 DNA is TGTGCCAGCAGTTCCTTAACACTAGCGGGAGATTACAATGAGCAGTTCTTC.

At least ten counts were recorded for this clonotype. This sequence joins TRBV15 and TRBJ1-2, with D hard to call. The CDR3 totals 15 residues. Germline values: CDR1 LNHNV, CDR2 YYDKDF (reference sequence). The V end lost 3 bases, the J end lost 4 bases, and 15 bases lay between the germline ends. The CDR3 protein is CATSRTPGSSYGYTF. The CDR3, as DNA: TGTGCCACCAGCAGGACACCAGGTTCCAGCTATGGCTACACCTTC.

This clonotype was seen many times. The chain uses TRBV4-1 and TRBJ1-2; a possible D gene is TRBD1 (5 bases). The V gene's germline CDR1 is MGHRA and CDR2 YSYEKL. This CDR3 spans 16 amino acids. V gave up 0 bases and J gave up 6 bases, with 17 bases separating them. CDR3 sequence: CASSQEVVLGLHGYTF. DNA for the CDR3: TGCGCCAGCAGCCAAGAAGTTGTACTGGGGCTACATGGCTACACCTTC.

This clonotype was detected ten times or more. The chain uses TRBV7-2 and TRBJ2-1; D not certain. From germline, CDR1 is SGHTA and CDR2 FQGNSA. CDR3 length: 16 amino acids. Trimming shortened V by 3 bases and J by 0 bases, and 12 bases separated the two germline ends. In DNA form, the CDR3 reads TGTGCCAGCAGCTTTGACTTCATGAGCTCCTACAATGAGCAGTTCTTC. Its protein product is CASSFDFMSSYNEQFF.

Ten or more counts support this clonotype. The chain carries TRBV28 and TRBJ1-5; possibly TRBD1 for D (6 bases). The germline V and J ends were trimmed by 2 bases and 3 bases, with 14 bases remaining between them. The CDR3 sequence is 16 residues long. Germline lookup yields CDR1 MDHEN and CDR2 SYDVKM. CDR3 amino acids: CASSLIPAGANQPQHF. CDR3 in DNA: TGTGCCAGCAGTTTAATTCCGGCGGGGGCCAATCAGCCCCAGCATTTT.

This clonotype was seen repeatedly, ten times or more. The chain couples TRBV4-1 to TRBJ1-4; 10 bases agree with TRBD1. The germline CDR1 and CDR2 sequences are MGHRA and YSYEKL. The V and J ends lost 4 bases and 8 bases, in that order; junction bases with no gene match: 7. The CDR3 is made up of 15 amino acids. Here the CDR3 reads CASSPRDRGGEKLFF. CDR3 in DNA: TGCGCCAGCAGCCCCCGGGACAGGGGAGGGGAAAAACTGTTTTTT.

This clonotype showed up many times. DNA of the CDR3: TGTGCCAGCAGCCAACTAGCGGGAGGGGAGACCCAGTACTTC. Protein sequence: CASSQLAGGETQYF. The rearrangement joins TRBV4-2 to TRBJ2-5, with 12 bases fitting TRBD2. This CDR3 has 14 amino acids. V gave up 2 bases and J gave up 5 bases; unmatched junction bases: 0. In germline, CDR1 is LGHNA, CDR2 YNFKEQ.

V gene TRBV3-1 combines with J gene TRBJ1-2; 8 nucleotides align to TRBD1. V lost 4 bases and J lost 7; bases outside the gene matches: 11. The CDR3 is 15 amino acids. From germline, CDR1 is LGHDT and CDR2 YNNKEL (reference sequence). The CDR3 sequence is CASSPLTGGRGGYTF. DNA of the CDR3: TGTGCCAGCAGCCCTCTCACAGGGGGGCGAGGTGGCTACACCTTC.

This clonotype appeared many times. V is TRBV5-1 and J is TRBJ1-6, with 9 bases fitting TRBD1. The CDR3 has 16 amino acids. The germline V gene encodes CDR1 SGHRS and CDR2 YFSETQ. V gave up 4 bases and J gave up 5 bases; unmatched junction bases: 7. CDR3: CASSEGQGKNNSPLHF. CDR3 DNA: TGCGCCAGCAGCGAAGGACAGGGGAAGAATAATTCACCCCTCCACTTT.

This clonotype is medium-sized within its sample. This chain links TRBV20-1 with TRBJ2-1, with D maybe TRBD1 (5 bases). This CDR3 region has 15 residues. CDR1 is DFQATT, CDR2 SNEGSKA, per germline (reference sequence). V lost 6 bases and J 5 bases, leaving 20 bases between the germline ends. CDR3 nucleotides: TGCAGTGCCCTAAACCAGGGAAGCTTTGACAATGAGCAGTTCTTC. Translated, it gives CSALNQGSFDNEQFF.